This entry features one T cell receptor (beta chain) sequence. The clone's antigen remains unknown. No base quality values were provided; no much bigger clone lies one nucleotide off. The cohort comprised fewer than 750 healthy bone marrow donors. All cohort members were sampled while nominally healthy, although unrecorded immune exposures were likely present. The donor was CMV seronegative and was included in the group of a few hundred seronegative cohort members. A peripheral blood sample was provided by each donor, and peripheral blood mononuclear cells were used for TCR beta sequencing. The Qiagen DNeasy Blood Extraction Kit was used to extract genomic DNA from the blood cell samples. The data were taken from a study of cytomegalovirus exposure and HLA in healthy donors (dated 2017 in TCRdb). Study-level background: An earlier analysis of approximately 640 of the donors reported 250 to 300 Gb of sequence data and 120 million or so unique TCR beta sequences from roughly 200 million T cells. Roughly 300 gigabases of sequencing data and roughly 80 million unique TCR sequences made up an early release that covered 640 HLA-typed donors. Of the roughly 400 genotyped donors, around 81% fell in the genetic ancestry cluster associated with self-reported Caucasian donors. The study aimed to test whether signatures of past pathogen exposure could be identified by cataloging public T cell receptors. Using immunosequencing, the study profiled T cell repertoires from about 610 subjects and related those repertoires to cytomegalovirus serostatus. In addition to the first cohort of several hundred subjects, a separate validation cohort of over 90 different subjects was used. The study combined high-throughput TCR immunosequencing, statistical association of individual TCRs with disease status, and machine learning to predict cytomegalovirus infection status. In a later analysis, previously published TCR beta repertoires from hundreds of donors were re-analyzed and high-resolution HLA genotyping was added so that TCR occurrence patterns could be studied. In the later analysis, no new phenotypic data were used to find candidate immune exposures; instead, reliance was placed on TCR beta sequences and their occurrence across donors. An earlier analysis of a few hundred of the donors applied high-throughput TCR beta sequencing to assess whether each TCR beta V gene segment acted as functional or pseudogenic. Donor age, sex, ethnicity and CMV serostatus were compiled alongside the repertoire data. A later genetic analysis took genome-wide SNP genotypes for about 65% of the 666 donors and used that subset as a discovery cohort. All discovery cohort repertoires had been generated using a single sequencing platform. Class I and class II HLA loci were covered by the typing at four-digit resolution. The number of typed donors differed by locus: 629-630 for A, B, C, DRB1 and DQB1; 522 for DQA1; some 610 for DPA1; and roughly 490 for DPB1. Because of strong linkage in the cohort, roughly 5 DR-DQ haplotypes were treated as single units for association and clustering. Among 398 genotyped donors of the cohort, an average of around 250,000 unique TCR beta nucleotide sequences was sequenced per donor, of which about 19% were non-productive. Results the study describes overall, beyond this receptor: In a later analysis, most CMV-associated TCR beta chains were found to appear HLA-restricted, with HLA associations seemingly driven largely by CMV exposure. Compared with equally common non-associated chains, HLA-associated TCR beta chains in a later analysis were more clonally expanded and had lower generation probabilities. Roughly uniform sequencing depth across donors was assumed in presence/absence analyses, although this assumption may not hold. A later analysis reported that several top co-occurrence clusters appeared linked to parvovirus B19, influenza, CMV and Epstein-Barr virus. A later genetic analysis associated a missense DCLRE1C variant with V-gene and J-gene trimming of TCR beta chains, and an independent cohort replicated the association. For the cohort, immune exposure information was limited to CMV serostatus. According to a later analysis, TCR association rates differed among HLA loci, with DRB1 alleles showing the most associated TCRs and HLA-C alleles showing the fewest. The study gave a list of 150 to 200 TCR beta chains associated with cytomegalovirus. Compared with the approximately 670-donor mean, donors in an Asian-associated ancestry cluster had fewer N-insertions in productive TCRs, according to a later genetic analysis. Most TCR sequences were seen in very few donors, while some public TCRs were found in many individuals. In vitro tests confirmed that a few of the cytomegalovirus-associated TCR beta chains recognize cytomegalovirus antigens. An earlier analysis of several hundred of the donors showed that most TCR beta V segments appeared in productive rearrangements either about 87% or about 30% of the time, which broadly matched IMGT annotations. In this cohort, only TCR beta chains were sequenced, and detectable features were limited by the absence of alpha or paired-chain data. The authors suggested that the approach could potentially be extended to other disease states and immunological phenotypes. A later analysis associated about 18,000 TCR beta sequences with specific HLA alleles at a false discovery rate of 0.05. A further reported finding was that TCR beta sequences accurately predicted the HLA-A and HLA-B alleles for most subjects in the first cohort. Linkage disequilibrium might explain the correlated functional status among segregating V segments, but an unknown experimental factor could not be excluded. A cluster of highly shared sequence variants was judged likely to represent a technical artifact of the sequencing pipeline. Because counts were too low, 15 to 20 rarely observed V segments, including chromosome 9 orphons, were excluded from the earlier analysis of around 590 of the donors. Because HLA typing was missing for some donors at each locus, association tests included only the typed subset. Strong co-occurrence of HLA alleles, especially DR and DQ, made assigning TCR associations to individual alleles difficult. In both the original and validation cohorts, the classifier was reported to diagnose cytomegalovirus status with high specificity and sensitivity.

Library construction relied on the immunoSEQ multiplex PCR assay. A mixture of 60 forward primers for TCR Vbeta segments and 13 reverse primers for TCR Jbeta segments was used in the multiplex PCR. The CDR3 region of rearranged TCR beta genes was amplified from genomic DNA by a multiplex PCR assay. On the Illumina HiSeq System, the amplified TCR beta libraries were sequenced as 87-base-pair reads. Processing in the source paper ran as follows. In a later analysis, tens of millions of unique TCR beta chains were counted across the approximately 640 repertoires, and some 10 million of these chains were shared by at least two donors. Raw reads were error-corrected and collapsed into unique sequences with a nearest-neighbor algorithm that merged closely related sequences to remove PCR and sequencing errors. V, D and J gene segments were assigned by aligning CDR3 sequences to IMGT reference sequences. Each retained sequence needed at least a six-nucleotide match to both a V gene segment and a J gene segment. A rearrangement counted as productive if the CDR3 had no stop codons and remained in frame with V and J, and every other rearrangement counted as non-productive. Following IMGT convention, CDR3 was defined as the stretch from the second conserved V-encoded cysteine up to the conserved J-encoded phenylalanine. The earlier analysis of about 590 of the donors excluded sequences that lacked an unambiguous match to a single V gene segment. An earlier analysis of approximately 590 of the donors classified V segments as functional when productive rearrangements were above 56.7% and as segregating when the standard deviation between donors was above 5%. A statistical classification framework was built for diagnosing cytomegalovirus status from the catalog of TCR beta chain sequences. In a later analysis, V and J genes were assigned by comparing TCR nucleotide sequences against IMGT/GENE-DB human TR gene sequences. The TCRdist pipeline was used in a later analysis to assign CDR3 sequences and most-parsimonious VDJ recombination scenarios. In a later analysis, each TCR beta chain was defined by its CDR3 amino acid sequence together with its V-gene family, and reads lacking a unique V-gene family were excluded. To address suspected cross-contamination and a sequencing artifact, a later analysis removed approximately 600 highly shared, low-generation-probability nucleotide sequences. For each public chain, a later analysis derived a clonal expansion index from normalized ranks of inferred template counts within each repertoire. A later analysis computed generation probabilities with a VDJ recombination model fitted to out-of-frame rearrangements, and checked the results against IGoR. A later analysis scored TCR-TCR, TCR-HLA and TCR-CMV co-occurrence with hypergeometric tests, applying a repertoire-size bias correction to TCR pairs. To estimate false discovery rates, a later analysis permuted the HLA or CMV assignments 20 times. A later analysis grouped co-occurring TCRs with DBSCAN, adding TCRdist sequence similarity when clustering within HLA-allele-positive subsets. Repertoires with fewer than 30,000 or more than 120,000 public chains, plus five repertoires with anomalous nucleotide sharing, were excluded from co-occurrence clustering. TCRdb obtained this table from immuneACCESS and retained in-frame rearrangements with V and J assigned. These tables miss some clones; where compared with another copy, unresolved V genes account for less than half of the shortfall, and the remainder is unexplained. V and J calls and clone size follow that table, whereas D and trimming were derived from the DNA. The sample table lists approximately 58,000 clones, about 80% of them with a count of one. In total, the top ten clones hold 4.3% of the sample.

The clonotype originates from a man aged 30 to 39 in good health and CMV-seronegative. Sequenced: PBMCs.

The CDR3 sequence is CASSQALGRDTEAFF. The DNA is TGCGCCAGCAGCCAAGCCTTAGGGAGGGACACTGAAGCTTTCTTT. The chain couples TRBV4-3 to TRBJ1-1; the D gene is not confidently resolved. As encoded in the germline V gene, CDR1 is LGHNA while CDR2 is YSLEER. V is pared back by 1 base and J by 3 bases, with 12 bases lying between the germline termini. Taken from cysteine to phenylalanine, the CDR3 has 15 residues. The kept DNA is CDR3 alone, 45 bases in frame from the first base.